The 13 T cell receptor beta chains reported below all come from one sample, sequenced in a study of OX40 agonist ivuxolimab in advanced cancers. Clones were read by immunoSEQ multiplex PCR, and TCRdb kept only the in-frame ones, dropping some. The sample contains more than 50,000 clones, roughly 83% of which appear only once. The sequencing used CD4+ or CD8+ T cells sorted from blood, collected in a trial of the OX40 agonist ivuxolimab. All receptors derive from an adult with an advanced solid tumor such as melanoma, head and neck, liver or kidney cancer.

The V and J genes are TRBV18 and TRBJ1-5, with a tentative D call TRBD1 (5 bases). The germline V and J ends were trimmed by 4 bases and 5 bases, with 9 bases remaining between them. Germline-derived CDR1 and CDR2 are KGHSH and LQKENI. This CDR3 comprises 13 residues. CDR3 loop: CASSRGGDQPQHF. DNA of the CDR3: TGTGCCAGCTCACGGGGCGGGGATCAGCCCCAGCATTTT.

On this clone: Within the sample, other DNA sequences also encode this same CDR3. This chain uses TRBV2 with TRBJ2-5; tentatively, D is TRBD1 (6 bases). The CDR3 totals 12 residues. The V end was cut by 6 bases, the J end by 3 bases, with 8 bases between. The germline gives CDR1 SNHLY, CDR2 FYNNEI. Here the CDR3 DNA reads TGTGCCAGCAGGGCAGGGGAAGAGACCCAGTACTTC. Encoded protein: CASRAGEETQYF.

This clone was detected once. The chain uses TRBV9 and TRBJ2-2, with 10 positions matching TRBD2. The germline gives CDR1 SGDLS, CDR2 YYNGEE. The CDR3 runs to 17 residues. Trimming cost V 2 bases and J 6 bases; bases outside gene matches: 10. CDR3 DNA: TGTGCCAGCAGCGTGGGTAGCGGGAGGTTTTCGTCCGGGGAGCTGTTTTTT. Its translation is CASSVGSGRFSSGELFF.

The chain carries TRBV28 and TRBJ1-5; perhaps TRBD1 as D (5 bases). Germline CDR1 is MDHEN and CDR2 is SYDVKM. The CDR3 length is 15 residues. With 6 bases removed from V and 4 bases from J, the gap between germline ends came to 16 bases. The CDR3 sequence: CASSRGFSRNQPQHF. CDR3 DNA: TGTGCCAGCAGCCGGGGGTTTTCCCGAAATCAGCCCCAGCATTTT.

The chain carries TRBV5-8 and TRBJ2-5; 8 positions match TRBD2. The CDR3 runs to 14 residues. Germline CDR1 and CDR2: SGHTS and YDEGEE. With V trimmed by 3 bases and J by 7 bases, 8 bases remained unmatched. In DNA form, the CDR3 reads TGTGCCAGCAGCTGGGGACTAGGTTTGCGGACCCAGTACTTC. As protein: CASSWGLGLRTQYF.

The genes are TRBV28 and TRBJ2-3; 7 bases align to TRBD2. CDR3 length equals 14 residues. CDR1 is MDHEN and CDR2 is SYDVKM in the germline V gene. J lost 2 bases, V lost 7 bases, and 6 bases had no gene match. Here the CDR3 reads CASIRAGATDTQYF. The CDR3 DNA reads as TGTGCCAGCATAAGGGCGGGAGCCACAGATACGCAGTATTTT.

The rearrangement links TRBV14 to TRBJ2-5, with D perhaps matching TRBD2 (5 bases). Germline V gives CDR1 SGHDN, CDR2 FVKESK. Between the trimmed V and J ends, which lost 1 base and 1 base, there was a span of 13 bases. The CDR3 covers 16 residues. Here the CDR3 reads CASSQGPHGIQETQYF. DNA for the CDR3: TGTGCCAGCAGCCAAGGTCCTCACGGGATCCAAGAGACCCAGTACTTC.

DNA for the CDR3: TGCGCCAGCAGCCGACGGGACTGGAATCTCGGAAACACCGGGGAGCTGTTTTTT. It yields the protein CASSRRDWNLGNTGELFF. The chain has TRBV4-1 and TRBJ2-2; TRBD2 is a possible D gene (6 bases). The V end was cut by 4 bases, the J end by 2 bases, with 20 bases between. The CDR3 runs 18 residues. Per the germline V gene, CDR1 is MGHRA and CDR2 is YSYEKL.

The genes are TRBV6-1 and TRBJ1-2, with a weak D call TRBD1 (5 bases). Trimming pared 2 bases from V and 3 bases from J, leaving 13 bases between. Looked up from germline, CDR1 is MNHNS and CDR2 is SASEGT. The CDR3 extends over 15 amino acids. This CDR3 reads CASSERTRRYYGYTF. The CDR3 coding sequence is TGTGCCAGCAGTGAACGGACAAGGAGGTACTATGGCTACACCTTC.

V gene TRBV18 combines with J gene TRBJ1-1, with a tentative D call TRBD1 (6 bases). CDR3 length: 17 amino acids. Germline values: CDR1 KGHSH, CDR2 LQKENI. V was trimmed by 3 bases and J by 0 bases, leaving 17 bases between them. CDR3 in DNA: TGTGCCAGCTCACCCCGGACAGCCAGCTCTTTGAACACTGAAGCTTTCTTT. Protein sequence: CASSPRTASSLNTEAFF.

The chain links TRBV2 to TRBJ2-1; D call uncertain. The CDR3 length is 14 residues. CDR1 and CDR2 from the germline V gene are SNHLY and FYNNEI. Trimming stripped 6 bases from V and 1 base from J, with 10 bases between. The CDR3 sequence: CASRRGGSYNEQFF. The CDR3 DNA follows: TGTGCCAGCAGGAGAGGTGGGTCCTACAATGAGCAGTTCTTC.

The rearrangement joins TRBV7-6 to TRBJ2-7; the D gene could be TRBD1 or TRBD2 (7 bases each). The CDR3 runs 13 residues. The V gene lost 8 bases and the J gene lost 2 bases, with 13 bases spanning the gap. The germline V gene has CDR1 SGHVS and CDR2 FNYEAQ. The CDR3 sequence is CASGAGGAYEQYF. DNA for the CDR3: TGTGCCAGCGGGGCAGGGGGGGCCTACGAGCAGTACTTC.

This clone was detected once. V is TRBV11-3 and J is TRBJ2-1; TRBD2 matches at 10 bases. This CDR3 comprises 13 residues. Germline trimming cut 4 bases from V and 10 bases from J; bases unmatched to any gene: 4. Germline V gene lookup returns CDR1 SGHNT and CDR2 YENEEA. CDR3 sequence (DNA): TGTGCCAGCAGCTCCCTACTAGCGGGAGAGCAGTTCTTC. Its protein is CASSSLLAGEQFF.